In this sample, the clone carrying this T cell receptor (beta chain) turned up once. This sample is drawn from a study of blood T cell repertoires in COVID-19. In the study overall: Material from acute and convalescent COVID-19 was sourced from the United States, Italy and Spain.

Original processing notes: It was from reference gene primer amplification that nucleated cell counts were estimated. The method was immunoSEQ multiplex PCR; TCRdb's version includes in-frame clones alone and lacks a portion of them. V and J calls and clone size come straight from that table; D and trimming were deduced from the DNA. The table has 150,000 to 170,000 clones, about 85% seen once; the top ten hold less than 10%. Sequences were obtained from peripheral blood. The receptor was isolated from a woman aged 55-75 years with COVID-19, enrolled during active disease.

The CDR3 is CASSNVISTDTQYF. As DNA, the CDR3 is TGTGCCAGCAGCAATGTCATTAGCACAGATACGCAGTATTTT. This chain joins TRBV21-1 and TRBJ2-3; the tabulated D call, TRBD1, remains unverified against the DNA. TRBV21-1 is flagged as a pseudogene. This CDR3 has 14 amino acids.